This T cell receptor (beta chain) appears in the sequencing data of a study of CD8+ T cells in alopecia areata. Extracted RNA was reverse transcribed, and the resulting cDNA served as sequencing template. The data were produced by immunoSEQ multiplex PCR, yet TCRdb's version contains in-frame clones alone and is incomplete. Of about 280,000 clones detected, more than 45% appear once; the ten largest clones hold approximately 1.7%. Germline V gene data show CDR1 as LGHNA and CDR2 as YSLEER. V lost 0 bases, J lost 2 bases, and 10 bases stayed unmatched. This CDR3 has 18 residues. Treatment indicated: oral pan-JAK inhibitor, 5-10 mg twice daily.

The material sequenced was CD4+ T cells sorted from blood, taken at week 24, from a patient treated with tofacitinib. This sequence was found in a human donor with alopecia areata. The J gene is TRBJ2-3, the V gene TRBV4-3, with TRBD2 matching over 8 bases. In DNA form, the CDR3 reads TGCGCCAGCAGCCAAGATCCCCGAAGCGGGGGAAACACAGATACGCAGTATTTT. Its protein is CASSQDPRSGGNTDTQYF.